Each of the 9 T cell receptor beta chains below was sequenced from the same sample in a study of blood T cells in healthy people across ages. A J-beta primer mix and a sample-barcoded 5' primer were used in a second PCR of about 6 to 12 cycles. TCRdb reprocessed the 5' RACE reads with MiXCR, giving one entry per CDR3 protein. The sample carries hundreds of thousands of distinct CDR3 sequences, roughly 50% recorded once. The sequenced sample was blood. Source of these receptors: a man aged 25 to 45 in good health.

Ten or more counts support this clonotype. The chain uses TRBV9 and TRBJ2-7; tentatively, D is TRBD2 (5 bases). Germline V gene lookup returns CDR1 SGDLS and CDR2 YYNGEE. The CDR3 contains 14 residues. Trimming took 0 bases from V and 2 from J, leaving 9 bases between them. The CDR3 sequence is CASSVGGGTYEQYF. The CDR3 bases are TGTGCCAGCAGCGTAGGAGGAGGAACCTACGAGCAGTACTTC.

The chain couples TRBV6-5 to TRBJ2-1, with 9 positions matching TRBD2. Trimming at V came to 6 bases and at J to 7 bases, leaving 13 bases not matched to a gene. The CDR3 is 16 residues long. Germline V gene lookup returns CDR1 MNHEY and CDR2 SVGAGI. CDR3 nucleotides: TGTGCCAGCAGCCGCGTTAGCGGGAGATGGAAAAATGAGCAGTTCTTC. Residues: CASSRVSGRWKNEQFF.

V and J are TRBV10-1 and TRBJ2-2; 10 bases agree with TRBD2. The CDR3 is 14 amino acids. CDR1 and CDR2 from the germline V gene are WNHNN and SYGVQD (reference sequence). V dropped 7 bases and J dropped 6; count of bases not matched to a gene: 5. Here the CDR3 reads CASISLAGAGELFF. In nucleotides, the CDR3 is TGCGCCAGCATCAGTCTAGCGGGGGCCGGGGAGCTGTTTTTT.

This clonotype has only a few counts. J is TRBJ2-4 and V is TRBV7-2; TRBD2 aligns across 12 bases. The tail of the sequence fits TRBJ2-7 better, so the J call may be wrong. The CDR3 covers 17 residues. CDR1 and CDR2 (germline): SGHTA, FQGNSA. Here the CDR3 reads CASSPTGLAGGPREQYF. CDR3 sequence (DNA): TGTGCCAGCAGCCCCACTGGGCTAGCGGGGGGGCCGCGCGAGCAGTACTTC.

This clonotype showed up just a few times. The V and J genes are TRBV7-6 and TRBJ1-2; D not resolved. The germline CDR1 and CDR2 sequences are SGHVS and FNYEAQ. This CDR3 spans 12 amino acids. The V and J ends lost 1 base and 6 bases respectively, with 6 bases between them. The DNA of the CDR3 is TGTGCCAGCAGCTTAGTCGGGGATGGCTACACCTTC. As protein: CASSLVGDGYTF.

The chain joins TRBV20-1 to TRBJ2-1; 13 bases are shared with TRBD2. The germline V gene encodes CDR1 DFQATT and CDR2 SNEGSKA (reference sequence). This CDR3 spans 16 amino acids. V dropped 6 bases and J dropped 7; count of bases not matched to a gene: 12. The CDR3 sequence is CSAQGLAGSPGNEQFF. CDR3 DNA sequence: TGCAGTGCCCAGGGACTAGCGGGATCACCAGGGAATGAGCAGTTCTTC.

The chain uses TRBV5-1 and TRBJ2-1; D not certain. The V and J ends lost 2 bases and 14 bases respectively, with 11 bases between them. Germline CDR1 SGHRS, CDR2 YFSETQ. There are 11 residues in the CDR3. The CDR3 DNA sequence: TGCGCCAGCAGCTTAAACGAGATTAAGTTCTTC. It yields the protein CASSLNEIKFF.

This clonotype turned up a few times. Here the CDR3 reads CASSLELQPYEQYF. The CDR3 region has the DNA TGTGCCAGCAGCTTGGAGCTCCAACCCTACGAGCAGTACTTC. This chain connects TRBV7-9 to TRBJ2-7; D gene unclear. Per the germline V gene, CDR1 is SEHNR and CDR2 is FQNEAQ (reference sequence). The CDR3 covers 14 residues. Trimming took 3 bases from V and 2 from J, leaving 11 bases between them. Supplemented by reference TRBV7-9 and TRBJ2-7, the full variable domain reads DTGVSQNPRHKITKRGQNVTFRCDPISEHNRLYWYRQTLGQGPEFLTYFQNEAQLEKSRLLSDRFSAERPKGSFSTLEIQRTEQGDSAMYLCASSLELQPYEQYFGPGTRLTVT.

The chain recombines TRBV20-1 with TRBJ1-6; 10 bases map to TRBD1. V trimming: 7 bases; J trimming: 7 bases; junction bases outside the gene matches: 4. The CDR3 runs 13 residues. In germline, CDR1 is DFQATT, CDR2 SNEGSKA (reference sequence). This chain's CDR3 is CSGQGAGNSPLHF. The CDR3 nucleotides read TGCAGTGGACAGGGGGCGGGGAATTCACCCCTCCACTTT.